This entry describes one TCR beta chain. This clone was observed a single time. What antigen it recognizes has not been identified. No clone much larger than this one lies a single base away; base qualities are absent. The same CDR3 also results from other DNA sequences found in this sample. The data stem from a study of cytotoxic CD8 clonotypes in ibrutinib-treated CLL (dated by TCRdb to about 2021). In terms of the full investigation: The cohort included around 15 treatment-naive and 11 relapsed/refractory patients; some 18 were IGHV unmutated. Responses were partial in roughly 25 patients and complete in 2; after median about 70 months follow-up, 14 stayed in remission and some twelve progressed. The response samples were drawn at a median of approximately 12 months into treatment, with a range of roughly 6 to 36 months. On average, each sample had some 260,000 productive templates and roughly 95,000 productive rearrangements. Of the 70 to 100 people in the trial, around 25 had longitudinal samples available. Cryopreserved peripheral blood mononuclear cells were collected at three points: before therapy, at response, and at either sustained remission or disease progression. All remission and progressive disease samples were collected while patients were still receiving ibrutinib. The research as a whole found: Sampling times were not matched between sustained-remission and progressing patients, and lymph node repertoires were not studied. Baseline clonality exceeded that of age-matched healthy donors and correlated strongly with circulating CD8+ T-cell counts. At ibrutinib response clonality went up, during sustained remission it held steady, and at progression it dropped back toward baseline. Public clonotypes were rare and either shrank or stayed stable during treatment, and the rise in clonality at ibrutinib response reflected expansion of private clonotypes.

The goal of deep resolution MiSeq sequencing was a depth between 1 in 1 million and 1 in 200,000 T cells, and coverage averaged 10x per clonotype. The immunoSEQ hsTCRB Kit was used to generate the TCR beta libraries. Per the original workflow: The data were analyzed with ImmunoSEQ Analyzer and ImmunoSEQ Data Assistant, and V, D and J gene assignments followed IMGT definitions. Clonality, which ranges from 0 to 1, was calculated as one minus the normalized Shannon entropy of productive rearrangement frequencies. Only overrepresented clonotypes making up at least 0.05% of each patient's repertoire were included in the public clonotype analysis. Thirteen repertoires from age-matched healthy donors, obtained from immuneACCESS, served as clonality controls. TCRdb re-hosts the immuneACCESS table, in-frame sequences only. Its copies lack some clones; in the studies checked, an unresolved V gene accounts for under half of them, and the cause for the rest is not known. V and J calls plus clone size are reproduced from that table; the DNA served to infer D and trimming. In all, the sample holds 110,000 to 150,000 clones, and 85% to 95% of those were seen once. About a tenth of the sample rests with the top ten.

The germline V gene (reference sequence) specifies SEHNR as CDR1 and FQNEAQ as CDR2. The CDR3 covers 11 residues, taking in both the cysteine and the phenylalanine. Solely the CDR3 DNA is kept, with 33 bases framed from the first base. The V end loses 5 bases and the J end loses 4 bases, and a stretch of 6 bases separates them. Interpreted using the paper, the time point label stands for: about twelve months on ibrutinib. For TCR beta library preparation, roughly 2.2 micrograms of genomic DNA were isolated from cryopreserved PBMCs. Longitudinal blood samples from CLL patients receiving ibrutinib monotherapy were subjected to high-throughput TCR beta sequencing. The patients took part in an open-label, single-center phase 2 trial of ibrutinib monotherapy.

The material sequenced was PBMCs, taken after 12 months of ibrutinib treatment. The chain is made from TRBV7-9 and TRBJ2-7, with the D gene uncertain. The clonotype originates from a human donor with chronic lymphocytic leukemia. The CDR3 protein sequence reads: CASSPNYEQYF. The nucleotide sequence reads TGTGCCAGCAGCCCCAATTACGAGCAGTACTTC.